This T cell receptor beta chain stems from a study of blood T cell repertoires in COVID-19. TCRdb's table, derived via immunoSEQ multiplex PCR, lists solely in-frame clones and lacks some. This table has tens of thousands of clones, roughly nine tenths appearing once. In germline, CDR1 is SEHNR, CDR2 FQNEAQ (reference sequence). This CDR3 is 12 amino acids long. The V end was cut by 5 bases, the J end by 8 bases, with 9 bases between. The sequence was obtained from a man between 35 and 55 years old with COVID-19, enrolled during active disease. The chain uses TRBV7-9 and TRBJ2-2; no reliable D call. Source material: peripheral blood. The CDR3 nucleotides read TGTGCCAGCAGCATCATAACTGGGGAGCTGTTTTTT. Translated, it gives CASSIITGELFF.